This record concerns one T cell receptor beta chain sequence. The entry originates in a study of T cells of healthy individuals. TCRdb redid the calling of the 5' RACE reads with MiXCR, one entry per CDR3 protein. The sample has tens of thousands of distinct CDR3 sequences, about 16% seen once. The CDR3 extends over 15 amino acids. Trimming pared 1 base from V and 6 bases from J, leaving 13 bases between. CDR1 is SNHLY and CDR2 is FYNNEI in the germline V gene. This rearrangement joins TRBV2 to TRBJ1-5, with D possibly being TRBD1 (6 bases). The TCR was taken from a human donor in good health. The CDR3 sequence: CASSEGTAVGQPQHF. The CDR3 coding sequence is TGTGCCAGCAGTGAAGGGACAGCGGTGGGTCAGCCCCAGCATTTT.